This T cell receptor (beta chain) originates from a study of graft-versus-host responses after intestinal transplantation. In the study overall: Multivisceral, liver-intestinal, or isolated intestinal transplants were performed in recipients.

A note on this clone: Antigen: not known. This sample includes further DNA sequences coding for the same CDR3.

Trimming pared 1 base from V and 3 bases from J, leaving 7 bases between. Germline CDR1 and CDR2: LNHDA and SQIVND (reference sequence). The CDR3 is made up of 13 amino acids. Assay: immunoSEQ multiplex PCR; the TCRdb copy retains only in-frame clones and omits some. The sample shows roughly 100,000 clones, 91% of them seen only once. The TCR comes from a human donor who was the organ donor for an intestinal transplant. The sequencing used unstimulated CD4+ T cells sorted from spleen or lymph node cells, collected before transplant. V gene TRBV19 combines with J gene TRBJ2-7; D gene unclear. The CDR3: CASSIGGSYEQYF. CDR3 in DNA: TGTGCCAGTAGTATAGGCGGCAGCTACGAGCAGTACTTC.